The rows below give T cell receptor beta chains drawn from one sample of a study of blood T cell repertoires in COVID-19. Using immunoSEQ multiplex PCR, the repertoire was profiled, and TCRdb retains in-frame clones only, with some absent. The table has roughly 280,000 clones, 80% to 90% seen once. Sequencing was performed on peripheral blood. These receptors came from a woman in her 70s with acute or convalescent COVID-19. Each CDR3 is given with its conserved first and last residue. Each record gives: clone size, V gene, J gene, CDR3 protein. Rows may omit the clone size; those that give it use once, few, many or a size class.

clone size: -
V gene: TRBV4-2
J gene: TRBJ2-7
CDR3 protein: CASSPTSRDRTYEQYF

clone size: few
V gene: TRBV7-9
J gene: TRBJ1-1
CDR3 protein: CASSLETGSGEAFF

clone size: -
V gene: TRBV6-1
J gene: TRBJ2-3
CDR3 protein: CASSSPGDYTQYF

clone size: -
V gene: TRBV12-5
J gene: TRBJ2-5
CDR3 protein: CASGFLETQYF

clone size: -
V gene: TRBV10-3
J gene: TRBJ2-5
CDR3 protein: CAIGQGETQYF

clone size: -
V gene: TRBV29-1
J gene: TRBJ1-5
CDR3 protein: CSVATTSGVQPQHF

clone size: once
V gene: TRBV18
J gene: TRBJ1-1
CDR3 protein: CASSGGGLNTEAFF

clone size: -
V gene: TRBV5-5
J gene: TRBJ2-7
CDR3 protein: CASSFGAGSHYEQYF

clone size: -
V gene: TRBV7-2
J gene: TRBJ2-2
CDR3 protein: CASSRRGNTGELFF

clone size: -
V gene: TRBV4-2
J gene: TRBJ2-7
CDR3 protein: CASSQDRGYEQYF

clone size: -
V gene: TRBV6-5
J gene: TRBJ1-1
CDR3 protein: CASSPEAAFTEAFF

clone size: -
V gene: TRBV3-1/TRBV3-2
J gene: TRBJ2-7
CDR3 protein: CASSQGQGGGEQYF

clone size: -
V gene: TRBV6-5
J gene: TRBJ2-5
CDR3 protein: CASRPPGLAGWTQYF

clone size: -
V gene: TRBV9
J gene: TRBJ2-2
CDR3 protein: CASSVGGRSNTGELFF

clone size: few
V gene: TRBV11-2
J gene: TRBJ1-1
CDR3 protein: CASSLARGTEAFF

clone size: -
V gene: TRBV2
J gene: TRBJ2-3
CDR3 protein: CASIRLDTQYF

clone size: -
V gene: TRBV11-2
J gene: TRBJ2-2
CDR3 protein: CASSEARTGQGGELFF

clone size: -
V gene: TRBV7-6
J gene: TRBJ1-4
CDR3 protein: CASSVGPPEKLFF

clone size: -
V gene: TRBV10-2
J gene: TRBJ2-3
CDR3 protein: CATRDRGRADTQYF

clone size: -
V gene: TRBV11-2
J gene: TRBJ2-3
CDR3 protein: CASSFGQGTDTQYF

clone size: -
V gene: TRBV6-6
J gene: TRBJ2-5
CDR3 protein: CASTAGLKEETQYF

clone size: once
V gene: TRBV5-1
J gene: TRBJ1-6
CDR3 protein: CASSLEGGGNSPLHF

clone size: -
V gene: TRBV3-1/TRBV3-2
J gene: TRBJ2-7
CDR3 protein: CASSISGSSYEQYF

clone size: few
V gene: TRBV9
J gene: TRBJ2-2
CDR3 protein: CASSPSAGELFF

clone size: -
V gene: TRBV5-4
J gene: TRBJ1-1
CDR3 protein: CASSSGQRRTEAFF

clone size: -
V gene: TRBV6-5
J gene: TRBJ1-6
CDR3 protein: CASSPRGSYNSPLHF

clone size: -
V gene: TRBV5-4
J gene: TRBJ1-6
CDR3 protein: CASSRDSLNSPLHF

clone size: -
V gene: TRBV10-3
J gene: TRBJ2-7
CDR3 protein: CAISELGLAGDWHF

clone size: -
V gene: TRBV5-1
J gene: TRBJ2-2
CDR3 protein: CASSLSPDTGELFF

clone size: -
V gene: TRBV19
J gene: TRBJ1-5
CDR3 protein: CASSMEPGFQPQHF

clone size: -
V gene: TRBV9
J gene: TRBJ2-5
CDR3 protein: CASSPSDRGLWETQYF

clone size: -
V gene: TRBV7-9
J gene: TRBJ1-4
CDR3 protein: CASSPRRRTGLETDEKLFF

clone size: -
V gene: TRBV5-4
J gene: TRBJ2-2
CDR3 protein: CASRQTGGTGELFF

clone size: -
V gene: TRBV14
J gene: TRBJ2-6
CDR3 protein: CASSQGGTGLHPGANVLTF

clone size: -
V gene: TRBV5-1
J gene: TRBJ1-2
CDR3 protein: CASSLMQGVGYGYTF

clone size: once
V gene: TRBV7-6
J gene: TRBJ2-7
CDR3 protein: CASSPGQKIYEQYF

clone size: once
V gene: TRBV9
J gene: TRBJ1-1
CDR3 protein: CASSAFGRGVGTEAFF

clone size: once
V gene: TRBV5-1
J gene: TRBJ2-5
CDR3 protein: CASSPPTETRETQYF

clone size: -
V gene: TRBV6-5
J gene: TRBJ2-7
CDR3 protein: CASSYSPGHGDEQYF

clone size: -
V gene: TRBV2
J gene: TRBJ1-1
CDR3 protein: CASRVFRDTEAFF

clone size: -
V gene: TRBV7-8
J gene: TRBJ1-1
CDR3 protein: CASSLREDTEAFF

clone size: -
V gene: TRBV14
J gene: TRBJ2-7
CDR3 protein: CASSHYGSSYEQYF

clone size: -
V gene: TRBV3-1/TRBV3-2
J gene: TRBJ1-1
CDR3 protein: CASHPRAGNTEAFF

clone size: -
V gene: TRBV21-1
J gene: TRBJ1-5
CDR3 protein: CASSKAKIDGNQPQHF